This TCR beta chain was identified during a study of blood T cell repertoires in COVID-19. Germline CDR1 is LNHDA and CDR2 is SQIVND (reference sequence). This CDR3 comprises 11 residues. Trimming removed 9 bases from V and 5 bases from J; junction bases left unmatched: 1. In the original analysis: The authors estimated nucleated cell counts from reference gene primer amplification. Assay used: immunoSEQ multiplex PCR; TCRdb lists only in-frame clones, some missing. D and trimming were read from the DNA, whereas the V and J calls and clone size are those reported in that table. The sample includes about 150,000 clones, around 83% seen only once; the top ten take under 10%.

This clonotype was obtained from a man younger than 40 with COVID-19, enrolled during active disease. J is TRBJ2-3 and V is TRBV19; 8 positions match TRBD2. Sequences were obtained from peripheral blood. The DNA for the CDR3 is TGTGCCAGCCTAGCGGGAGATACGCAGTATTTT. This gives the protein CASLAGDTQYF.